The 22 T cell receptor beta chains below were found in one sample sequenced in a study of shared clonotypes between healthy human individuals. CD45RO-negative, CCR7-positively selected cells formed the naive CD8 fraction, excluding terminally differentiated effector memory CD45RA+ cells. Profiled with immunoSEQ multiplex PCR; TCRdb holds only in-frame clones, not every one. The repertoire holds under 2,000,000 clones, with about 95% as singletons. Sequenced: naive CD8+ T cells sorted from blood. The receptors stem from a man younger than 30 in good health.

This clone was observed a single time. The chain couples TRBV9 to TRBJ2-5; TRBD1 or TRBD2 may be the D gene (5 bases each). The V and J ends lost 0 bases and 1 base respectively, with 19 bases between them. CDR3 size: 18 residues. Germline-derived CDR1 and CDR2 are SGDLS and YYNGEE. The chain's CDR3 is CASSVGQGANYPQETQYF. DNA of the CDR3: TGTGCCAGCAGCGTAGGGCAGGGAGCTAACTACCCCCAAGAGACCCAGTACTTC.

J is TRBJ1-1 and V is TRBV7-9; possible D gene TRBD1, 5 bases. The germline CDR1 and CDR2 sequences are SEHNR and FQNEAQ (reference sequence). The V end lost 0 bases, the J end lost 11 bases, and 10 bases lay between the germline ends. The length of the CDR3 is 12 residues. CDR3 region: CASSLAAEGAFF. Here the CDR3 DNA reads TGTGCCAGCAGCTTAGCAGCCGAGGGGGCTTTCTTT.

This chain uses TRBV6-5 with TRBJ2-3; D possibly uses TRBD1 or TRBD2 (6 bases each). The CDR3 is 14 amino acids. V lost 10 bases, J lost 6 bases, and 20 bases lay in between. CDR1 and CDR2 from the germline V gene are MNHEY and SVGAGI. The CDR3 sequence is CATLGTGRTDTQYF. The CDR3 region has the DNA TGTGCCACCCTAGGAACAGGGAGGACCGATACGCAGTATTTT.

The chain carries TRBV27 and TRBJ1-2; TRBD1 matches 9 bases. This CDR3 is built from 13 residues. V trimming: 5 bases; J trimming: 7 bases; junction bases outside the gene matches: 5. Germline V gene sequence: CDR1 MNHEY, CDR2 SMNVEV (reference sequence). CDR3 in amino acids: CASSGDREGGYTF. The CDR3 bases are TGTGCCAGCAGTGGGGACAGGGAAGGTGGCTACACCTTC.

J is TRBJ2-7 and V is TRBV5-1, with 10 bases identical to TRBD2. J gave up 7 bases and V 2 bases, and 15 bases lay outside the gene matches. This CDR3 spans 17 amino acids. Germline V CDR1 and CDR2: SGHRS, YFSETQ. Written as DNA, the CDR3 is TGCGCCAGCAGCTTCCCAGTAGCGGGAGGCCGGAGTGGTGAGCAGTACTTC. It translates to CASSFPVAGGRSGEQYF.

This chain connects TRBV28 to TRBJ1-1, with 8 bases fitting TRBD1. Losses at the gene ends were 9 bases for V and 6 bases for J; bases not matched to a gene: 12. The CDR3 length is 14 residues. Per germline, CDR1 MDHEN and CDR2 SYDVKM. DNA of the CDR3: TGTGCCAGTGAGGAGGCAGGGGGCGGGTCTGAAGCTTTCTTT. Translated, it gives CASEEAGGGSEAFF. Filled out from reference TRBV28 and TRBJ1-1, the complete variable domain reads DVKVTQSSRYLVKRTGEKVFLECVQDMDHENMFWYRQDPGLGLRLIYFSYDVKMKEKGDIPEGYSVSREKKERFSLILESASTNQTSMYLCASEEAGGGSEAFFGQGTRLTVV.

The rearrangement links TRBV4-1 to TRBJ2-7; no clear D gene. This CDR3 contains 14 residues. Germline V lookup: CDR1 MGHRA, CDR2 YSYEKL. V was pared by 2 bases and J by 2 bases, with 10 bases between. The CDR3 region is CASSQIEAPYEQYF. CDR3 DNA: TGCGCCAGCAGCCAAATTGAAGCCCCCTACGAGCAGTACTTC.

The chain couples TRBV27 to TRBJ2-5; the D gene is possibly TRBD1 (6 bases). V lost 2 bases to trimming and J lost 2 bases, with 12 bases between them. The CDR3 runs 15 residues. Germline V gives CDR1 MNHEY, CDR2 SMNVEV (reference sequence). CDR3 loop: CASSLALDRQETQYF. The CDR3 DNA sequence: TGTGCCAGCAGTTTAGCCCTGGACAGACAAGAGACCCAGTACTTC.

This chain uses TRBV5-6 with TRBJ2-7; D is unclear. Trimming removed 3 bases from V and 0 bases from J, with 13 bases in between. The CDR3 runs 15 residues. Germline V lookup: CDR1 SGHDT, CDR2 YYEEEE. CDR3 residues: CASSSPHESSYEQYF. In DNA form, the CDR3 reads TGTGCCAGCAGCTCCCCGCACGAAAGCTCCTACGAGCAGTACTTC.

In its sample, this clone was seen a few times. V usage is TRBV30 and J usage is TRBJ2-2, with 10 nucleotides matching TRBD1. The CDR3 covers 13 residues. In germline, CDR1 is GTSNPN, CDR2 SVGIG (reference sequence). V shed 5 bases, J shed 4 bases, and the junction held 1 base outside the gene matches. The CDR3 here is CAWGTGVTGELFF. In DNA, the CDR3 is TGTGCCTGGGGGACAGGGGTCACCGGGGAGCTGTTTTTT.

This sequence joins TRBV30 and TRBJ2-7, with TRBD2 matching over 11 bases. Germline loops: CDR1 GTSNPN, CDR2 SVGIG (reference sequence). The ends lost 3 bases at V and 2 bases at J; junction bases unmatched: 3. The CDR3 covers 14 residues. CDR3 nucleotide sequence: TGTGCCTGGAGCCCGGGACTAGCGGCCTACGAGCAGTACTTC. Translation: CAWSPGLAAYEQYF.

The gene calls are TRBV27 and TRBJ2-3, with 8 bases that match TRBD2. The germline V gene encodes CDR1 MNHEY and CDR2 SMNVEV (reference sequence). The V gene end was trimmed by 6 bases and the J gene end by 6 bases; junction bases not matched to a gene: 11. There are 15 residues in the CDR3. The CDR3 here is CASRTFSGGRDTQYF. The CDR3, as DNA: TGTGCCAGCAGAACATTCAGCGGGGGAAGGGATACGCAGTATTTT.

CDR3 loop: CASRPSGGSPEAFF. CDR3 sequence (DNA): TGTGCCAGCAGACCTAGCGGTGGGAGCCCTGAAGCTTTCTTT. V usage is TRBV25-1 and J usage is TRBJ1-1; D is unclear. Germline V gives CDR1 MGHDK, CDR2 SYGVNS. The V and J ends lost 6 bases and 6 bases respectively, with 17 bases between them. The CDR3 is 14 amino acids.

The chain carries TRBV27 and TRBJ2-3, with 7 bases matching TRBD2. The junction had 5 bases not matched to a gene; V was cut back by 5 bases and J by 0 bases. The germline V gene has CDR1 MNHEY and CDR2 SMNVEV (reference sequence). There are 15 residues in the CDR3. In DNA form, the CDR3 reads TGTGCCAGCAGTGAGCGGGATCCTAGCACAGATACGCAGTATTTT. This encodes CASSERDPSTDTQYF.

This clone has a single count. Distinct nucleotide sequences in the sample also encode this CDR3. The chain has TRBV30 and TRBJ1-5; D is uncertain. V was trimmed by 0 bases and J by 4 bases, leaving 10 bases between them. This CDR3 has 14 amino acids. Germline loops: CDR1 GTSNPN, CDR2 SVGIG (reference sequence). The CDR3 DNA reads TGTGCCTGGAGTGTTGGGGTCCTAAATCAGCCCCAGCATTTT. This gives the protein CAWSVGVLNQPQHF.

The rearrangement links TRBV4-3 to TRBJ2-7, with 8 bases aligning to TRBD1. Germline-derived CDR1 and CDR2 are LGHNA and YSLEER. V was pared by 2 bases and J by 5 bases, with 8 bases of the junction left unmatched. CDR3 size: 15 residues. The CDR3 coding sequence is TGCGCCAGCAGCCAAAGGGAAGGACAGGGCCACGAGCAGTACTTC. This gives the protein CASSQREGQGHEQYF.

The chain has TRBV4-1 and TRBJ1-1; TRBD1 might be the D (6 bases). CDR1 and CDR2 from the germline V gene are MGHRA and YSYEKL. This CDR3 comprises 15 residues. The V and J ends lost 5 bases and 0 bases respectively, with 13 bases between them. CDR3 in amino acids: CASSIHPGVNTEAFF. DNA for the CDR3: TGCGCCAGCAGCATTCACCCAGGGGTGAACACTGAAGCTTTCTTT.

The chain is built from TRBV16 and TRBJ1-2; unclear D gene. This CDR3 is built from 16 residues. The germline CDR1 and CDR2 sequences are KGHSY and FQNENV. The V and J ends lost 3 bases and 0 bases respectively, with 14 bases between them. For the CDR3, the DNA is TGTGCCAGCAGCCATAGTCGGACCGAAACTAACTATGGCTACACCTTC. This encodes CASSHSRTETNYGYTF. Full variable domain (remainder filled in from reference TRBV16 and TRBJ1-2): GEEVAQTPKHLVRGEGQKAKLYCAPIKGHSYVFWYQQVLKNEFKFLISFQNENVFDETGMPKERFSAKCLPNSPCSLEIQATKLEDSAVYFCASSHSRTETNYGYTFGSGTRLTVV.

The rearrangement uses TRBV5-4 and TRBJ2-1, with D maybe TRBD2 (6 bases). The V end was cut by 2 bases, the J end by 9 bases, with 9 bases between. Germline V gene sequence: CDR1 SGHNT, CDR2 YYREEE (reference sequence). The CDR3 has 12 residues. CDR3 in amino acids: CASSFGGVEQFF. CDR3 nucleotides: TGTGCCAGCAGCTTCGGAGGGGTTGAGCAGTTCTTC.

In this sample, this clone turned up once. The same CDR3 also results from other DNA sequences found in this sample. This sequence joins TRBV5-6 and TRBJ2-7; D gene ambiguous. Germline V lookup: CDR1 SGHDT, CDR2 YYEEEE. The CDR3 runs to 13 residues. Trimming left V 4 bases short and J 4 bases short, with 12 bases between. Written as DNA, the CDR3 is TGTGCCAGCAGCCTCGGGTCGAGATACGAGCAGTACTTC. This gives the protein CASSLGSRYEQYF. The full variable domain, with the rest looked up from reference TRBV5-6 and TRBJ2-7, is DAGVTQSPTHLIKTRGQQVTLRCSPKSGHDTVSWYQQALGQGPQFIFQYYEEEERQRGNFPDRFSGHQFPNYSSELNVNALLLGDSALYLCASSLGSRYEQYFGPGTRLTVT.

The chain joins TRBV2 to TRBJ1-6; weak D call: TRBD1 (5 bases). This CDR3 contains 15 residues. Germline lookup yields CDR1 SNHLY and CDR2 FYNNEI. Trimming cost V 0 bases and J 9 bases, with 12 bases left between them. The chain's CDR3 is CASSEARRASSPLHF. The CDR3 DNA is TGTGCCAGCAGTGAAGCGCGCAGGGCTAGTTCACCCCTCCACTTT.

The chain joins TRBV27 to TRBJ2-7; 11 bases fit TRBD2. The germline V gene encodes CDR1 MNHEY and CDR2 SMNVEV (reference sequence). CDR3 length equals 15 residues. After removal of 5 bases from V and 4 bases from J, the junction contained 7 bases not matched to a gene. The CDR3 loop reads CASSTGLAGYYEQYF. The CDR3 DNA follows: TGTGCCAGCAGTACCGGACTAGCGGGCTATTACGAGCAGTACTTC.